Shown below are 20 T cell receptor beta chains from a single sample sequenced in a study of cytomegalovirus exposure and HLA in healthy donors. Use of 60 Vbeta and 13 Jbeta primers characterized the PCR. TCRdb's copy holds only in-frame clones and misses some; the assay was immunoSEQ multiplex PCR. The sample is made up of tens of thousands of clones, and the top ten hold more than 15% of it. The material sequenced was PBMCs. The source of these receptors is a boy between 10 and 17 years old in good health and CMV-seronegative.

The genes are TRBV6-5 and TRBJ2-7, with 10 bases identical to TRBD2. CDR1 is MNHEY, CDR2 SVGAGI, per germline. This CDR3 comprises 15 residues. V lost 5 bases to trimming and J lost 2 bases; unmatched junction nucleotides: 6. In nucleotides, the CDR3 is TGTGCCAGCAGTCGTAGCGGGGGGACCGCCTACGAGCAGTACTTC. This gives the protein CASSRSGGTAYEQYF.

This chain joins TRBV5-1 and TRBJ1-1; no definite D call. Looked up from germline, CDR1 is SGHRS and CDR2 is YFSETQ. The CDR3 has 15 amino acids. Between the trimmed V and J ends, which lost 0 bases and 6 bases, there was a span of 15 bases. For the CDR3, the DNA is TGCGCCAGCAGCTTGGAACAGCTCGGTTACGCTGAAGCTTTCTTT. As protein: CASSLEQLGYAEAFF.

The CDR3 region has the DNA TGTGCCAGCAGCCAAGACCGGACTAGCGGGGGGGCCGAGTACAATGAGCAGTTCTTC. Its protein is CASSQDRTSGGAEYNEQFF. The rearrangement links TRBV14 to TRBJ2-1, with 15 nucleotides matching TRBD2. V lost 0 bases to trimming and J lost 4 bases; unmatched junction nucleotides: 7. CDR3 length: 19 residues. Germline values: CDR1 SGHDN, CDR2 FVKESK.

The V call is TRBV11-3, the J call TRBJ2-7; the match to TRBD2 covers 8 bases. V was pared by 5 bases and J by 7 bases, with 13 bases of the junction left unmatched. In germline, CDR1 is SGHNT, CDR2 YENEEA. The CDR3 has 15 amino acids. In DNA form, the CDR3 reads TGTGCCAGCAGCCGCACCGGGACTAGTACAACGGAGCAGTACTTC. As protein: CASSRTGTSTTEQYF.

The chain has TRBV9 and TRBJ2-3; D might be TRBD2 (5 bases). V was trimmed by 2 bases and J by 1 base, leaving 17 bases between them. Germline values: CDR1 SGDLS, CDR2 YYNGEE. This CDR3 comprises 17 residues. The CDR3 is CASSVSSRTWGTDTQYF. CDR3 DNA: TGTGCCAGCAGCGTCTCTAGCCGTACCTGGGGCACAGATACGCAGTATTTT.

The chain combines TRBV6-6 with TRBJ1-1, with D possibly matching TRBD1 (6 bases). CDR3 size: 16 residues. Trimming took off 6 bases at V and 1 base at J, with 18 bases between the two ends. Germline CDR1 reads MNHNY; CDR2 reads SVGAGI (reference sequence). The CDR3 coding sequence is TGTGCCAGCAGCCCGAACAGGGAGTTTGGGAACACTGAAGCTTTCTTT. Translated: CASSPNREFGNTEAFF.

This chain links TRBV25-1 with TRBJ2-2; a possible D gene is TRBD1 (5 bases). Trimming removed 1 base at V and 0 bases at J, with 9 bases between. The germline CDR1 and CDR2 sequences are MGHDK and SYGVNS. The length of the CDR3 is 16 residues. The CDR3 is CASSEWGGPNTGELFF. The CDR3 DNA reads as TGTGCCAGCAGTGAATGGGGCGGTCCGAACACCGGGGAGCTGTTTTTT.

This chain links TRBV11-2 with TRBJ2-3, with TRBD1 as a possible D gene (5 bases). The CDR3 covers 14 residues. V was shortened by 1 base and J by 3 bases, with 8 bases between the two germline ends. Germline V gene sequence: CDR1 SGHAT, CDR2 FQNNGV. The chain's CDR3 is CASSLVGQTDTQYF. CDR3 bases: TGTGCCAGCAGCTTAGTGGGGCAGACAGATACGCAGTATTTT. Full variable domain (missing parts from reference TRBV11-2 and TRBJ2-3): EAGVAQSPRYKIIEKRQSVAFWCNPISGHATLYWYQQILGQGPKLLIQFQNNGVVDDSQLPKDRFSAERLKGVDSTLKIQPAKLEDSAVYLCASSLVGQTDTQYFGPGTRLTVL.

This chain joins TRBV27 and TRBJ1-5; the D gene is possibly TRBD1 (6 bases). The CDR3 has 14 residues. Trimming pared 5 bases from V and 5 bases from J, leaving 13 bases between. Per the germline V gene, CDR1 is MNHEY and CDR2 is SMNVEV (reference sequence). This CDR3 reads CASSKAAGDQPQHF. Here the CDR3 DNA reads TGTGCCAGCAGTAAAGCGGCAGGGGATCAGCCCCAGCATTTT.

In regard to this clone: At one boundary the junction diverges from the germline segment, which might be a read error. Within the sample, other DNA sequences also encode this same CDR3. The chain carries TRBV6-1 and TRBJ2-2, with 11 bases lining up with TRBD2. Per the germline V gene, CDR1 is MNHNS and CDR2 is SASEGT. The CDR3 is 15 residues long. The CDR3 here is CASIELAGGSGELFF. Written as DNA, the CDR3 is TGCGCCAGCATAGAGCTAGCGGGGGGTTCCGGGGAGCTGTTTTTT.

The J gene is TRBJ1-1, the V gene TRBV5-6, with D possibly being TRBD1 (6 bases). The CDR3 runs 15 residues. From germline, CDR1 is SGHDT and CDR2 YYEEEE. V dropped 5 bases and J dropped 5 bases, with 19 bases sitting between them. CDR3 sequence (DNA): TGTGCCAGCAGTGAGGGGGTTATGTTGAGTACTGAAGCTTTCTTT. Residues: CASSEGVMLSTEAFF.

This chain uses TRBV29-1 with TRBJ1-1, with 9 bases fitting TRBD1. Germline values: CDR1 SQVTM, CDR2 ANQGSEA. Unmatched junction bases numbered 7, after V lost 4 bases and J lost 1 base. This CDR3 has 15 residues. The CDR3 here is CSVGDRDWGNTEAFF. CDR3 nucleotide sequence: TGCAGCGTTGGGGACAGGGATTGGGGGAACACTGAAGCTTTCTTT.

The gene calls are TRBV6-5 and TRBJ1-2; D is perhaps TRBD1 (6 bases). CDR1 is MNHEY and CDR2 is SVGAGI in the germline V gene. The CDR3 is 14 residues long. The V end was cut by 6 bases, the J end by 5 bases, with 16 bases between. CDR3 protein: CASRIAQGRYGYTF. CDR3 DNA sequence: TGTGCCAGCAGGATCGCACAGGGAAGATATGGCTACACCTTC.

The chain links TRBV5-4 to TRBJ1-1, with 9 bases lining up with TRBD1. The CDR3 runs to 14 residues. The J segment lost 4 bases and the V segment lost 3 bases, leaving 4 bases of the junction unmatched. The germline V gene has CDR1 SGHNT and CDR2 YYREEE (reference sequence). As DNA, the CDR3 is TGTGCCAGCAGCTGGACAGGGGTGGGCACTGAAGCTTTCTTT. Protein product: CASSWTGVGTEAFF.

The rearrangement joins TRBV27 to TRBJ1-1; the D is unclear. Germline V gives CDR1 MNHEY, CDR2 SMNVEV (reference sequence). The CDR3 spans 14 residues. V lost 6 bases to trimming and J lost 0 bases, with 11 bases between them. The CDR3 nucleotides are TGTGCCAGCAGCCTCGGGTACTTGAACACTGAAGCTTTCTTT. Amino acids: CASSLGYLNTEAFF.

The rearrangement joins TRBV4-2 to TRBJ1-5; TRBD1 matches at 7 bases. CDR3 length: 16 amino acids. J gave up 7 bases and V 0 bases, and 9 bases lay outside the gene matches. Germline V gene data show CDR1 as LGHNA and CDR2 as YNFKEQ. The CDR3 region is CASSQEGDRAGQPQHF. CDR3 DNA: TGTGCCAGCAGCCAAGAAGGCGACAGGGCCGGGCAGCCCCAGCATTTT.

The V call is TRBV27, the J call TRBJ2-1, with D perhaps TRBD1 (6 bases). V dropped 0 bases and J dropped 4 bases, with 13 bases sitting between them. Germline CDR1 is MNHEY and CDR2 is SMNVEV (reference sequence). This CDR3 contains 16 residues. The CDR3 reads CASSLSRQAGYNEQFF. CDR3 nucleotides: TGTGCCAGCAGTTTATCCCGACAGGCCGGATACAATGAGCAGTTCTTC.

The CDR3 sequence is CASSPTWDSSGANVLTF. The CDR3 nucleotides are TGTGCCAGCTCACCGACCTGGGACAGCTCTGGGGCCAACGTCCTGACTTTC. The gene calls are TRBV18 and TRBJ2-6; the match to TRBD1 covers 7 bases. The CDR3 totals 17 residues. CDR1 is KGHSH, CDR2 LQKENI, per germline. Trimming took 3 bases from V and 0 from J; bases not matched to a gene: 5.

The chain links TRBV30 to TRBJ2-1, with 11 bases identical to TRBD2. This CDR3 is 18 amino acids long. Germline CDR1 reads GTSNPN; CDR2 reads SVGIG (reference sequence). V dropped 1 base and J dropped 8; count of bases not matched to a gene: 16. CDR3 protein: CAWSAWGPLAGGSDEQFF. Written as DNA, the CDR3 is TGTGCCTGGAGTGCGTGGGGACCGCTAGCGGGAGGCTCCGATGAGCAGTTCTTC.

This chain joins TRBV7-9 and TRBJ2-7; the match to TRBD1 covers 8 bases. V was pared by 5 bases and J by 6 bases, with 9 bases of the junction left unmatched. Germline V gene lookup returns CDR1 SEHNR and CDR2 FQNEAQ (reference sequence). The length of the CDR3 is 14 residues. The chain's CDR3 is CASSKQGGLLEQYF. The CDR3 DNA reads as TGTGCCAGCAGCAAACAGGGGGGCCTCCTCGAGCAGTACTTC.